The 20 T cell receptor beta chains below come from one sample, sequenced in a study of PD-L1 blockade in urothelial cancer (dated 2017 in TCRdb). Receptor amplification or capture employed the immunoSEQ multiplex PCR assay. Held by TCRdb, this immuneACCESS table contains in-frame sequences only and omits some clones. Under half of the omission traces to an unresolved V gene where checked; the cause of the rest is unknown. Present in this sample are tens of thousands of clones, about 88% of which were seen just once. Roughly 25% of the sample is held by the ten biggest clonotypes. This specimen's time point label, per the study, means: pretreatment peripheral blood. This material consisted of PBMCs, taken around atezolizumab (anti-PD-L1) treatment. The receptors shown here come from a donor aged 40 or older with urothelial cancer.

J is TRBJ1-2 and V is TRBV5-6; TRBD1 matches at 8 bases. The trim removed 4 bases at V and 2 bases at J, leaving 7 bases unmatched. Germline CDR1 and CDR2: SGHDT and YYEEEE. This CDR3 region has 15 residues. The CDR3: CASSHTGGGNYGYTF. CDR3 nucleotides: TGTGCCAGCAGCCACACAGGGGGTGGGAACTATGGCTACACCTTC.

V and J are TRBV19 and TRBJ2-1; D is possibly TRBD2 (6 bases). This CDR3 is 16 amino acids long. In germline, CDR1 is LNHDA, CDR2 SQIVND (reference sequence). Trimming pared 4 bases from V and 5 bases from J, leaving 18 bases between. CDR3 sequence (DNA): TGTGCCAGTAGTACCCCCGCTAGCGCTATTCACAATGAGCAGTTCTTC. It translates to CASSTPASAIHNEQFF.

The chain uses TRBV11-3 and TRBJ1-2; 9 bases are shared with TRBD1. There are 15 residues in the CDR3. CDR1 is SGHNT and CDR2 is YENEEA in the germline V gene. J gave up 4 bases and V 4 bases, and 7 bases lay outside the gene matches. The CDR3 nucleotides are TGTGCCAGCAGCTCTCCACCACAGGGGGCCTATGGCTACACCTTC. It codes for CASSSPPQGAYGYTF.

This chain joins TRBV18 and TRBJ1-1; D is perhaps TRBD1 (6 bases). In germline, CDR1 is KGHSH, CDR2 LQKENI. The CDR3 spans 12 residues. Trimming left V 3 bases short and J 7 bases short, with 9 bases between. Written as DNA, the CDR3 is TGTGCCAGCTCACCCTTACAGGGTGAAGCTTTCTTT. Translated, it gives CASSPLQGEAFF.

V is TRBV7-2 and J is TRBJ2-5; the match to TRBD2 covers 8 bases. The ends lost 5 bases at V and 5 bases at J; junction bases unmatched: 10. Germline CDR1 SGHTA, CDR2 FQGNSA. The CDR3 has 15 amino acids. The DNA for the CDR3 is TGTGCCAGCAGCCCGGGAAGGCGGGAGGTGGAGACCCAGTACTTC. Protein: CASSPGRREVETQYF.

The gene calls are TRBV5-4 and TRBJ1-2, with 7 bases matching TRBD1. The CDR3 runs 13 residues. J lost 8 bases, V lost 4 bases, and 8 bases had no gene match. Germline V gives CDR1 SGHNT, CDR2 YYREEE (reference sequence). As DNA, the CDR3 is TGTGCCAGCAGCCTCCGACAGGGTTACGGCTACACCTTC. Amino acid sequence: CASSLRQGYGYTF.

The chain employs TRBV11-2 and TRBJ2-1; 11 nucleotides match TRBD2. The CDR3 runs to 15 residues. With 5 bases clipped from V and 7 bases from J, the junction kept 7 bases outside the gene matches. CDR1 is SGHAT and CDR2 is FQNNGV in the germline V gene. The CDR3 DNA reads as TGTGCCAGCAGCCCCCTTAGCGGGAGGGTTAATGAGCAGTTCTTC. This encodes CASSPLSGRVNEQFF.

This chain links TRBV7-2 with TRBJ1-5; D perhaps matches TRBD1 (6 bases). The germline CDR1 and CDR2 sequences are SGHTA and FQGNSA. V gave up 1 base and J gave up 3 bases, with 10 bases separating them. The CDR3 runs 15 residues. The CDR3: CASSLVGDTNQPQHF. CDR3 coding DNA: TGTGCCAGCAGCTTAGTTGGGGACACCAATCAGCCCCAGCATTTT.

The genes are TRBV6-5 and TRBJ2-6; perhaps TRBD1 as D (5 bases). V was cut by 4 bases and J by 1 base, with 5 bases left in between. The CDR3 is made up of 14 amino acids. Germline lookup yields CDR1 MNHEY and CDR2 SVGAGI. The CDR3 spells CASSSGSGANVLTF. CDR3 nucleotide sequence: TGTGCCAGCAGTTCAGGGTCTGGGGCCAACGTCCTGACTTTC.

The chain has TRBV7-2 and TRBJ2-6, with 8 nucleotides matching TRBD1. In germline, CDR1 is SGHTA, CDR2 FQGNSA. This CDR3 comprises 17 residues. V shed 5 bases and J 5 bases; nucleotides not matched to a gene: 11. The CDR3 nucleotides are TGTGCCAGCAGCGCCAGAGATCACAGGGGGAGGGCCAACGTCCTGACTTTC. Residues: CASSARDHRGRANVLTF.

This clone is a singleton in its sample. The V gene is TRBV5-1, the J gene TRBJ2-5, with 8 bases aligning to TRBD1. CDR3 length equals 16 residues. Trimming cost V 4 bases and J 1 base; bases outside gene matches: 9. CDR1 and CDR2 (germline): SGHRS, YFSETQ. The CDR3 loop is CASSLRAGGPQETQYF. The CDR3 DNA reads as TGCGCCAGCAGCCTCCGGGCAGGGGGCCCCCAAGAGACCCAGTACTTC.

V and J are TRBV7-9 and TRBJ2-3; perhaps TRBD2 as D (6 bases). Trimming left V 2 bases short and J 4 bases short, with 7 bases between. CDR3 length equals 13 residues. The V gene's germline CDR1 is SEHNR and CDR2 FQNEAQ (reference sequence). CDR3 in DNA: TGTGCCAGCAGCTTACCGGGAGCAGATACGCAGTATTTT. This codes for CASSLPGADTQYF.

The chain carries TRBV18 and TRBJ1-1, with 8 bases lining up with TRBD1. Germline V gives CDR1 KGHSH, CDR2 LQKENI. The CDR3 spans 15 residues. Trimming took 3 bases from V and 0 from J; bases not matched to a gene: 3. DNA of the CDR3: TGTGCCAGCTCACCGACGACAGGGGTGAACACTGAAGCTTTCTTT. It codes for CASSPTTGVNTEAFF.

The CDR3: CASTRDSPNEQFF. In DNA, the CDR3 is TGTGCCAGCACCAGGGACTCTCCCAATGAGCAGTTCTTC. V gene TRBV28 combines with J gene TRBJ2-1, with TRBD2 as a possible D gene (6 bases). Germline V gene data show CDR1 as MDHEN and CDR2 as SYDVKM. Trimming stripped 7 bases from V and 6 bases from J, with 13 bases between. This CDR3 is built from 13 residues.

The chain carries TRBV5-1 and TRBJ1-2; D unclear. The length of the CDR3 is 17 residues. With 0 bases removed from V and 0 bases from J, the gap between germline ends came to 15 bases. From germline, CDR1 is SGHRS and CDR2 YFSETQ. The CDR3 coding sequence is TGCGCCAGCAGCTTGGGTGTATTTTCGCCAGCTAACTATGGCTACACCTTC. Amino acids: CASSLGVFSPANYGYTF.

The genes are TRBV7-9 and TRBJ2-6, with a weak D call TRBD1 (5 bases). V lost 3 bases and J 0 bases, leaving 6 bases between the germline ends. Per germline, CDR1 SEHNR and CDR2 FQNEAQ (reference sequence). CDR3 length: 15 amino acids. CDR3 region: CASSFQGSGANVLTF. The CDR3 DNA is TGTGCCAGCAGCTTCCAGGGCTCTGGGGCCAACGTCCTGACTTTC.

This clone was seen a few times. The genes are TRBV2 and TRBJ2-7, with 7 bases lining up with TRBD1. The CDR3 runs 13 residues. V gave up 6 bases and J gave up 3 bases; unmatched junction bases: 5. Germline CDR1 is SNHLY and CDR2 is FYNNEI. CDR3 nucleotide sequence: TGTGCCAGCAGCCCAGGGGGTATCTACGAGCAGTACTTC. It yields the protein CASSPGGIYEQYF.

This clone was observed a handful of times. This chain uses TRBV4-1 with TRBJ1-2; no firm D call. The V end was cut by 1 base, the J end by 2 bases, with 11 bases between. The CDR3 is 15 amino acids. CDR1 and CDR2 (germline): MGHRA, YSYEKL. The CDR3: CASSQGRRWNYGYTF. The DNA for the CDR3 is TGCGCCAGCAGCCAAGGGAGGAGGTGGAACTATGGCTACACCTTC.

In its sample, this clone was seen once. In DNA form, the CDR3 reads TGCGCCAGCAGCCAGGAAACAGGGGGAGAGCAGTACTTC. It specifies CASSQETGGEQYF. The rearrangement uses TRBV4-3 and TRBJ2-7; TRBD1 matches at 8 bases. Germline V CDR1 and CDR2: LGHNA, YSLEER. This CDR3 region has 13 residues. J gave up 7 bases and V 3 bases, and 5 bases lay outside the gene matches.

This chain uses TRBV21-1 with TRBJ2-7; the D call in the table, TRBD2, was not verified against the DNA. TRBV21-1 is designated a pseudogene. The CDR3 is 17 amino acids. CDR3 protein: CASSKPEGREPYYEQYF. CDR3 sequence (DNA): TGTGCCAGCAGCAAACCGGAGGGGCGGGAGCCATACTACGAGCAGTACTTC.